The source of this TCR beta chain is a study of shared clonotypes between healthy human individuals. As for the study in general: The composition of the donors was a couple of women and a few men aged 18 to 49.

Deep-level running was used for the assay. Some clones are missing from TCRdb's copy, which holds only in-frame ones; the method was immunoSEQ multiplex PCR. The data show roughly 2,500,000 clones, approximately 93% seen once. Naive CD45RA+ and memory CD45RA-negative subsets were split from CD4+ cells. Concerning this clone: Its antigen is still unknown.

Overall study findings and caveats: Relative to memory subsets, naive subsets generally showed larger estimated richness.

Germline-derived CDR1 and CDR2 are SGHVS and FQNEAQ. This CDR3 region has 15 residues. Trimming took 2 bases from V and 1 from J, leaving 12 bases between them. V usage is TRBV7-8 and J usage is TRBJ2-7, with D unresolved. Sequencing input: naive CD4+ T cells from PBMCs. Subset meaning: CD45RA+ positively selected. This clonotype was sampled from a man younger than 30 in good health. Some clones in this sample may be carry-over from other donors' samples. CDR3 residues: CASSLSAAGSYEQYF. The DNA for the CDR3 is TGTGCCAGCAGCTTAAGCGCAGCCGGATCCTACGAGCAGTACTTC.